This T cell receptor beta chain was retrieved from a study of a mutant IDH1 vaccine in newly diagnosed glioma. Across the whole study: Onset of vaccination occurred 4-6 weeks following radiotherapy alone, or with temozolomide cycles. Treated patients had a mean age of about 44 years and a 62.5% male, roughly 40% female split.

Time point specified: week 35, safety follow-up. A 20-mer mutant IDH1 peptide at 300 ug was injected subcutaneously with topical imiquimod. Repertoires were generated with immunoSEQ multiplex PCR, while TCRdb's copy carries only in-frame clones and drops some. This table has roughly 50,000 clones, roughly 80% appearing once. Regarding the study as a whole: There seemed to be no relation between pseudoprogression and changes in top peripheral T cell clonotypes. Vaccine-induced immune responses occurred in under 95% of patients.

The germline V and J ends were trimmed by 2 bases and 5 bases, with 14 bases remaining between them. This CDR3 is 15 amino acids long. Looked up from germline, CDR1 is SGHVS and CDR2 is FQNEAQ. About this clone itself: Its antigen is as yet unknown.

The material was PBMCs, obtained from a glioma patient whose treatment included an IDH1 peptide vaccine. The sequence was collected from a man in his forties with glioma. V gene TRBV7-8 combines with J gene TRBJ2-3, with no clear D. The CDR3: CASSLSSRPEDTQYF. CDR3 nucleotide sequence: TGTGCCAGCAGCTTATCTAGTCGACCTGAAGATACGCAGTATTTT.